These 5 T cell receptor beta chains were all obtained from the same sample, sequenced in a study of blood T cells in healthy people across ages. Primers used in a second PCR of about 7 to 12 cycles were a sample-barcoded 5' primer and a J-beta primer mix. TCRdb called the 5' RACE reads again in MiXCR, with one record for every CDR3 protein. The table lists about 570,000 distinct CDR3 sequences, 25% to 30% of them singletons. The sample comprised blood. The receptors were sampled from a woman aged 65 to 85 in good health.

This clonotype was detected a few times. This rearrangement joins TRBV20-1 to TRBJ2-5; D gene ambiguous. This CDR3 comprises 13 residues. CDR1 and CDR2 from the germline V gene are DFQATT and SNEGSKA (reference sequence). V was pared by 6 bases and J by 1 base, with 12 bases between. DNA for the CDR3: TGCAGTGCCACCAGCCGGATCCAAGAGACCCAGTACTTC. This sequence encodes CSATSRIQETQYF.

The CDR3: CASSLVQSGIETQYF. In DNA, the CDR3 is TGTGCCAGCAGCTTGGTTCAGTCGGGAATTGAGACCCAGTACTTC. This chain connects TRBV5-4 to TRBJ2-1; D is possibly TRBD2 (5 bases). The DNA end is a closer match to TRBJ2-5, so the J assignment may be wrong. The CDR3 length is 15 residues. CDR1 is SGHNT, CDR2 YYREEE, per germline (reference sequence).

In its sample, this clonotype was seen a few times. V usage is TRBV4-2 and J usage is TRBJ1-2; D ambiguous. This CDR3 is built from 14 residues. Germline V gives CDR1 LGHNA, CDR2 YNFKEQ. Trimming left V 3 bases short and J 5 bases short, with 13 bases between. CDR3 sequence: CASSQRARGYGYTF. CDR3 in DNA: TGTGCCAGCAGCCAGCGGGCCCGGGGATATGGCTACACCTTC.

The V and J genes are TRBV10-3 and TRBJ1-2, with no clear D. V lost 2 bases to trimming and J lost 4 bases, with 11 bases between them. Germline values: CDR1 ENHRY, CDR2 SYGVKD. The CDR3 totals 14 residues. CDR3 loop: CAISEGRVTYGYTF. The CDR3 region has the DNA TGTGCCATCAGTGAGGGCAGAGTTACCTATGGCTACACCTTC.

This clonotype was picked up a small number of times. The chain's CDR3 is CASGLVRQAHYNSPLHF. The CDR3 coding sequence is TGTGCTAGTGGTTTGGTCCGACAGGCTCACTATAATTCACCCCTCCACTTT. The chain uses TRBV12-5 and TRBJ1-6, with D perhaps TRBD1 (6 bases). The CDR3 extends over 17 amino acids. Between the trimmed V and J ends, which lost 0 bases and 3 bases, there was a span of 12 bases. Germline values: CDR1 LGHNT, CDR2 FRNRAP.